The rows below give T cell receptor beta chains drawn from one sample of a study of OX40 agonist ivuxolimab in advanced cancers. Sequencing was performed with immunoSEQ multiplex PCR; in TCRdb, only in-frame clones are kept and a portion is missing. The table lists about 110,000 clones, around nine tenths of them singletons. This specimen consisted of CD4+ or CD8+ T cells sorted from blood, obtained in a trial of the OX40 agonist ivuxolimab. The receptors shown here come from an adult with an advanced solid tumor such as melanoma, head and neck, liver or kidney cancer. Each CDR3 is given with its conserved first and last residue. The D gene is left open where the match is weak. Part of the rows lack a size; the others show once, few, many or a class for expanded clones.

d_gene	abundance	v_gene	j_gene	CDR3nt	CDR3aa
NA	NA	TRBV2	TRBJ2-1	TGTGCCAGCAGTGAAGAGAGCGGGTCCGTGGGCGATGAGCAGTTCTTC	CASSEESGSVGDEQFF
NA	NA	TRBV4-1	TRBJ1-1	TGCGCCAGCAGCCAGGGACGGCAATTCACTGAAGCTTTCTTT	CASSQGRQFTEAFF
NA	NA	TRBV9	TRBJ2-3	TGTGCCAGCAGCGTAGTGGCAGGGGCGAGTACAGATACGCAGTATTTT	CASSVVAGASTDTQYF
NA	once	TRBV4-1	TRBJ2-3	TGCGCCAGCAGCCAAGATGATTTACCCATTACCCGTCGCACAGATACGCAGTATTTT	CASSQDDLPITRRTDTQYF
NA	once	TRBV6-5	TRBJ2-7	TGTGCCAGCAGTCTGGGGACCCACGAGCAGTACTTC	CASSLGTHEQYF
NA	NA	TRBV5-1	TRBJ2-7	TGCGCCAGCAGCCGCGGTCCCATGGGCGAGCAGTACTTC	CASSRGPMGEQYF
TRBD1	NA	TRBV4-1	TRBJ2-7	TGCGCCAGCAGCCAAGATTCGTCGGGCAGGGGGCGCGAGCAGTACTTC	CASSQDSSGRGREQYF
NA	NA	TRBV9	TRBJ2-5	TGTGCCAGCAGCGTAGGTGAAGGGGTTGGAGAGACCCAGTACTTC	CASSVGEGVGETQYF
TRBD1	NA	TRBV28	TRBJ2-7	TGTGCCAGCAGCTCTCCGGGACAGCGTTGGGAGCAGTACTTC	CASSSPGQRWEQYF
NA	NA	TRBV9	TRBJ2-7	TGTGCCAGCAGCGTAGAAGCGGGCTACGAGCAGTACTTC	CASSVEAGYEQYF
TRBD1	once	TRBV19	TRBJ1-1	TGTGCCAGTAGTATAGGCGAGACAGGGACTAAGAGGGAAGCTTTCTTT	CASSIGETGTKREAFF
TRBD1	once	TRBV5-5	TRBJ2-1	TGTGCCAGCAGCTACAACAGGGGGACCTACAATGAGCAGTTCTTC	CASSYNRGTYNEQFF
NA	NA	TRBV18	TRBJ1-1	TGTGCCAGCTCACCCTCTAGGGCGGCCTCGAACACTGAAGCTTTCTTT	CASSPSRAASNTEAFF
NA	few	TRBV7-8	TRBJ1-5	TGTGCCAGCAGCTTGCTAGGGGGATTGGAACCGTCTAGCAATCAGCCCCAGCATTTT	CASSLLGGLEPSSNQPQHF
NA	NA	TRBV6-5	TRBJ2-1	TGTGCCAGCAGTTACGTGGAGGTCAATGAGCAGTTCTTC	CASSYVEVNEQFF
TRBD1	NA	TRBV6-1	TRBJ1-5	TGTGCCAGCAGCGAGCAGGGGGGCCAGCCCCAGCATTTT	CASSEQGGQPQHF
TRBD1	NA	TRBV28	TRBJ2-1	TGTGCCAGCAGATTCCCGGGACAGGGGTCTGGGCAGTTCTTC	CASRFPGQGSGQFF
NA	NA	TRBV5-1	TRBJ1-5	TGCGCCAGCAGCTTCGGGGGCAATCAGCCCCAGCATTTT	CASSFGGNQPQHF
NA	few	TRBV7-2	TRBJ1-2	TGTGCCAGCAGCTTACCCGATAACTATGGCTACACCTTC	CASSLPDNYGYTF
TRBD2	NA	TRBV11-2	TRBJ2-2	TGTGCCAGCAGCTTCCTAGCGGTGAACACCGGGGAGCTGTTTTTT	CASSFLAVNTGELFF
NA	NA	TRBV15	TRBJ2-5	TGTGCCACCAGCAGGTCCGAAGAGACCCAGTACTTC	CATSRSEETQYF
NA	NA	TRBV6-9	TRBJ2-7	TGTGCCAGCAGTTATAATTTTCGGCAGACCTACGAGCAGTACTTC	CASSYNFRQTYEQYF
NA	NA	TRBV2	TRBJ2-1	TGTGCCAGCAGTGAATCGGTGGGGAGGAGAAATGAGCAGTTCTTC	CASSESVGRRNEQFF
NA	once	TRBV11-2	TRBJ2-5	TGTGCCAGCAGCTACGGGCCGCCCGCCCAGTACTTC	CASSYGPPAQYF
NA	NA	TRBV6-6	TRBJ2-1	TGTGCCAGCGCTCTTAGCGGAGACAATGAGCAGTTCTTC	CASALSGDNEQFF
NA	NA	TRBV9	TRBJ2-2	TGTGCCAGCAGCTACGGGACGGCGAAACGGGAGCTGTTTTTT	CASSYGTAKRELFF
TRBD2	NA	TRBV28	TRBJ2-1	TGTGCCAGCAGAACGGGACTAGCGGGCAATGAGCAGTTCTTC	CASRTGLAGNEQFF
TRBD1	NA	TRBV11-2	TRBJ2-2	TGTGCCAGCAGCCCCCCCGGACAGGGGTTTGGCACCGGGGAGCTGTTTTTT	CASSPPGQGFGTGELFF
TRBD2	NA	TRBV4-1	TRBJ2-1	TGCGCCAGCAGCCAAGACGGGGGGTTCTACAATGAGCAGTTCTTC	CASSQDGGFYNEQFF
NA	NA	TRBV25-1	TRBJ1-1	TGTGCCAGCAGTTTAATGGGAGCAGGGAGGGGGACTGAAGCTTTCTTT	CASSLMGAGRGTEAFF
NA	NA	TRBV5-1	TRBJ1-4	TGCGCCAGCACCTTAGGGGCTGCAACTAATGAAAAACTGTTTTTT	CASTLGAATNEKLFF
NA	NA	TRBV28	TRBJ2-7	TGTGCCAGTCAGTTTGGGGGATCCCTCTACGAGCAGTACTTC	CASQFGGSLYEQYF
NA	NA	TRBV5-4	TRBJ1-1	TGTGCCAGCAGCCCTACGGGTGGAAGCACTGAAGCTTTCTTT	CASSPTGGSTEAFF